The 6 T cell receptor beta chains given below trace back to one sample, sequenced in a study of blood T cell repertoires in COVID-19. Clones were sequenced by immunoSEQ multiplex PCR, and TCRdb holds only the in-frame ones, with some missing. This sample yields more than 150,000 clones, of which more than 85% are seen a single time; around 0.99% belongs to the top ten. The sample was peripheral blood. Source of these receptors: a young man with acute or convalescent COVID-19.

This clone turned up a few times. The gene calls are TRBV9 and TRBJ2-7; D perhaps matches TRBD1 (5 bases). This CDR3 region has 13 residues. The V end was cut by 1 base, the J end by 4 bases, with 9 bases between. Germline values: CDR1 SGDLS, CDR2 YYNGEE. CDR3 DNA sequence: TGTGCCAGCAGCGTAAACAGGTCATACGAGCAGTACGTC. Translation gives CASSVNRSYEQYV.

This clone was seen a few times. This chain links TRBV30 with TRBJ1-1; the D gene is possibly TRBD1 (5 bases). The CDR3 sequence is 14 residues long. Trimming shortened V by 1 base and J by 3 bases, and 12 bases separated the two germline ends. Germline V gene sequence: CDR1 GTSNPN, CDR2 SVGIG (reference sequence). CDR3 protein: CAWSGRVRHTEAFF. The CDR3 DNA reads as TGTGCCTGGAGTGGCAGGGTGCGGCACACTGAAGCTTTCTTT.

This clone was seen once. The rearrangement joins TRBV6-5 to TRBJ2-5, with TRBD1 identical over 12 bases. The CDR3 loop spans 15 amino acids. Looked up from germline, CDR1 is MNHEY and CDR2 is SVGAGI. Trimming removed 5 bases from V and 5 bases from J; junction bases left unmatched: 6. CDR3 nucleotide sequence: TGTGCCAGCAGTACGGGACAGGGGGCCTGGGAGACCCAGTACTTC. It translates to CASSTGQGAWETQYF.

J is TRBJ1-1 and V is TRBV6-6, with 7 bases fitting TRBD1. The V segment lost 5 bases and the J segment 0 bases; nucleotides outside the gene matches: 3. The CDR3 consists of 14 residues. Germline values: CDR1 MNHNY, CDR2 SVGAGI (reference sequence). The CDR3 region is CASSGQVMNTEAFF. CDR3 bases: TGTGCCAGCAGTGGACAGGTCATGAACACTGAAGCTTTCTTT.

This clone was seen once. The gene calls are TRBV13 and TRBJ1-4; D remains ambiguous. Trimming left V 1 base short and J 4 bases short, with 7 bases between. This CDR3 has 14 residues. Per germline, CDR1 PRHDT and CDR2 FYEKMQ (reference sequence). The CDR3 is CASSLVADNEKLFF. CDR3 coding DNA: TGTGCCAGCAGCTTAGTTGCGGATAATGAAAAACTGTTTTTT.

The gene calls are TRBV6-2 or TRBV6-3 and TRBJ1-5; TRBD1 agrees at 10 bases. CDR1 and CDR2 (germline): MNHEY, SVGEGT. V dropped 5 bases and J dropped 9; count of bases not matched to a gene: 4. This CDR3 is built from 13 residues. In nucleotides, the CDR3 is TGTGCCAGCAGTGACAGGGGGCCATCGCCCCAGCATTTT. This encodes CASSDRGPSPQHF.